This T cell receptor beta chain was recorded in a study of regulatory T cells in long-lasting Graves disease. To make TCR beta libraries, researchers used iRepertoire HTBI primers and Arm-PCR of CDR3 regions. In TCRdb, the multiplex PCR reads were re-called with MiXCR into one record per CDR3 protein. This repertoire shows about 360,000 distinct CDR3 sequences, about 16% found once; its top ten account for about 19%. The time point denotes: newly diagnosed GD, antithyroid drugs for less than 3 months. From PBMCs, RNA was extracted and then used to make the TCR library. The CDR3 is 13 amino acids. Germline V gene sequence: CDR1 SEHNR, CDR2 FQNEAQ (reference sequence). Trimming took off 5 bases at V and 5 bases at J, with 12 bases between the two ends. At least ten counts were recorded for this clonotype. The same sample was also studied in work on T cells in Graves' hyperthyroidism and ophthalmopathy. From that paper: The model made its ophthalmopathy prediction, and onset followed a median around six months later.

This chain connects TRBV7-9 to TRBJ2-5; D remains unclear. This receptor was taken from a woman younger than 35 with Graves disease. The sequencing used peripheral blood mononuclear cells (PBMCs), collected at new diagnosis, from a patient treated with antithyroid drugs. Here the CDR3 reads CASSKLAAETQYF. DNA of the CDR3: TGTGCCAGCAGCAAACTGGCCGCGGAGACCCAGTACTTC.